A single TCR beta chain is shown here with its context. The antigen this receptor binds is unknown. No per-base quality is available; no much larger clone lies one base away. V is pared back by 5 bases and J by 9 bases, with 11 bases lying between the germline termini. From its cysteine to its phenylalanine, the CDR3 spans 13 amino acids. Here the CDR3 DNA is all that survives: 39 bases in frame from base 1. Looking up the germline V gene yields CDR1 SGHTA and CDR2 FQGNSA. Enrolling through a virtual design, the prospective study's participants ranged in age from roughly 18 to 95 years and lived across 20 to 30 United States geographic areas. Cohort assignment in the prospective study relied on participant-reported clinical history from a screening survey and a study questionnaire. Recovered participants in ImmuneRACE Cohort 3 were defined by two consecutive negative NP/OP PCR tests, clearance by a healthcare professional, or resolution of symptoms. Each participant in the prospective study had whole blood, serum and a nasopharyngeal or oropharyngeal swab collected by mobile phlebotomists. Prospective study participants could optionally give additional blood draws and questionnaires over an approximately two-month period. Before DNA extraction, prospective study blood samples were shipped either frozen or at room temperature.

TCRbeta CDR3 regions were amplified from genomic DNA using the immunoSEQ Assay, a bias-controlled multiplex PCR. The original methods were these. The number of nucleated cells in each sample was estimated by amplification of reference gene primers within the assay. To quantify the absolute abundance of each unique TCRbeta CDR3 rearrangement, sequence reads were collapsed and filtered. For each sample, productive Simpson clonality was calculated as the square root of Simpson's diversity index across productive rearrangements. Imported from immuneACCESS, the table was reduced by TCRdb to in-frame sequences with V and J called. These copies leave out some clones; in studies compared against another copy, an unresolved V gene accounts for under half, and the cause of the remainder is not known. Clone size and the V and J calls come from that table; the DNA yielded D and trimming. The sample includes under 350,000 clones, with approximately 86% observed a single time. The leading ten clones occupy roughly 2.6% of the sample.

This sample was included in a study of blood T cell repertoires in COVID-19 (dated by TCRdb to about 2020). Looking at the study overall: The collaborator samples originated in the United States, Italy and Spain and spanned the acute and convalescent phases of COVID-19. Where available, HLA class I and class II types were taken from metadata supplied by the sample provider and were not determined by assay-based typing. The samples were drawn from the first 160 participants of the ongoing ImmuneRACE study and from 1,200 or so subjects provided by 6 global collaborators. The prospective study material was composed of cDNA or gDNA derived from T cells, B-cell-depleted T cells, or PBMCs. The sample metadata nearly always contained a de-identified subject ID, COVID-19 status, age in years and sex. Subjects who had been exposed to COVID-19, were actively infected with it, or had recovered from it provided the deeply sampled blood TCRbeta repertoires that made up the dataset. A freely available public database, intended as a resource for researchers studying the immune response to SARS-CoV-2, is where the repertoires were released.

What the authors observed across the whole study: The quantity of clinical and demographic metadata differed by source and by participant and was supplied without curation.

This TCR derives from a young woman who had recovered from COVID-19. Sequencing input: PBMCs or T cells enriched from blood (not recorded which). Recombination connected TRBV7-2 to TRBJ1-6; matching of 5 bases hints at TRBD1 as the D gene. The sequenced DNA: TGTGCCAGCAGCCGCGGGACTCCTTCACCCCTCCACTTT. Translation gives CASSRGTPSPLHF. The full variable domain, with segments outside the CDR3 supplied by the reference TRBV7-2 and TRBJ1-6 proteins, appears as GAGVSQSPSNKVTEKGKDVELRCDPISGHTALYWYRQSLGQGLEFLIYFQGNSAPDKSGLPSDRFSAERTGGSVSTLTIQRTQQEDSAVYLCASSRGTPSPLHFGNGTRLTVT.